The entry below describes one TCR beta chain. Its antigen is still unknown. Nothing much larger sits one base from this clone, and base qualities are not available. This entry belongs to a study of long-term antiretroviral therapy in people with HIV (dated 2022 in TCRdb). For the study in its entirety: Collection of the earliest samples took place about a decade ahead of the 2015 WHO recommendation for immediate ART, at a time when ART was typically delayed until CD4 counts fell. This retrospective serial study examined whether starting ART and sustained HIV suppression were associated with changes in the composition and diversity of the TRB repertoire in peripheral blood. From some 33 adults with confirmed HIV infection, the cohort provided over 150 cryopreserved PBMC samples, gathered serially across a mean of around 6 years (range 1-12). Among the approximately 32 participants with HIV, eleven were female. No cross-contamination during QIAcube processing was seen in test extractions of a monoclonal T-cell line run alongside a few dozen polyclonal samples. Study-wide findings and limitations: Narrower CDR3 length ranges were observed in HIV repertoires than in controls, and an antigen-experienced repertoire with only a slight naive shift after ART was suggested by the network structure. Expanded TRB clones identified before ART initiation dominated the repertoire across all time points, though the dominance fluctuated and decreased in many PLHIV after ART. Inferences about post-ART repertoire changes were limited because no data were available on ART adherence, viral resistance or therapy changes. Limited PBMC availability meant only the TCR beta chain was sequenced, without alpha chain pairing. Because pre-ART samples had limited cell numbers, unsorted PBMC were profiled rather than sorted CD4+ and CD8+ T cells. The samples span the years 2004 to 2017, and the ART regimens used may be less effective than current regimens. Starting ART was linked to a significant rise in TRB diversity, yet even with long-term ART the diversity remained significantly lower than in transplant donor controls.

Sequencing of the TRB variable region was done with the immunoSEQ hsTCRB v3.0 assay at survey level resolution. A depth of about 35,000-50,000 T-cell genomes per sample was targeted for TRB sequencing. TRB libraries were pooled and sequenced on an Illumina MiSeq using a v3 150-cycle kit. The paper's data handling went like this. Repertoire analysis ran in R within a reproducible Nextflow workflow covering QC, data transformation and analysis. LymphoSeq2, an R package for AIRR-Seq data exploration, was used to implement custom analyses. A few samples yielding fewer than 5000 total TRB sequences were excluded, leaving 188 analyzed HIV repertoires. Of the 188 retained HIV repertoires, 59 were collected before and approximately 130 after ART initiation. Repertoires were downsampled to 5000 TRB nucleotide sequences, and summary statistics were averaged over 100 downsampling iterations. TRB sequences were retained for analysis only if CDR3 regions of at least seven amino acids were present. Diversity was measured with a Shannon entropy-derived clonality score and the Gini coefficient. In the repertoire networks, any two of the top 5000 CDR3 amino acid sequences were linked whenever the two sequences differed by an edit distance of one. For TRB CDR3 amino acid sequences, antigen specificity groups and MHC restriction were predicted with GLIPH2. To flag known associations with CMV, EBV, HIV or tissue antigens, CDR3 amino acid sequences were compared against VDJdb and McPAS-TCR. Pre-ART, post-ART and control groups were compared with Wilcoxon signed-rank tests and Holm-Bonferroni correction. TCRdb provides this immuneACCESS table in a form limited to in-frame rearrangements. Some clones are lacking; in checked studies, under half of them reflect an unresolved V gene, and why the rest are absent is not known. Clonal size and the V and J genes are those of that table, whereas D and trimming came from the DNA. In this sample the table shows about 24,000 clones, about four fifths of which occur a single time. The ten most abundant clones make up around 24% of the sample.

Trimming at the junction amounts to 1 base on V and 6 bases on J, and the germline ends lie 19 bases apart. Taken from cysteine to phenylalanine, the CDR3 has 17 residues. Solely the CDR3 DNA is kept, with 51 bases framed from the first base. For CDR1 and CDR2, the germline V gene lists SGHVS and FQNEAQ. Inclusion was restricted to participants for whom at least one PBMC sample before ART initiation and at least two post-ART samples were available. Treatment was received in the United States of America by all participants with HIV. Before DNA extraction, cryopreserved samples containing 1-10 million PBMC were thawed and washed. At the time of the earliest PBMC sample, participants with HIV were aged between about 20 and 54 years. PBMC samples were contributed by each participant from 1-4 timepoints before ART initiation and 2-8 timepoints after ART initiation, with a median of 7 samples. Serial HIV viral load, CD4+ T-cell count, ART history and demographic data were obtained for every participant. A Qiagen kit on a QIAcube was used to extract genomic DNA from unsorted PBMC, with samples processed in batches of 12.

The clonotype originates from a man in his fifties with HIV. The source was unsorted PBMCs, collected 0.4 years after starting antiretroviral therapy. The sequence joins TRBV7-8 to TRBJ2-1; no D gene call is confident. The DNA sequence reads TGTGCCAGCAGCTTAGACATCGCAGCCGAACACCTCAATGAGCAGTTCTTC. This translates into CASSLDIAAEHLNEQFF.